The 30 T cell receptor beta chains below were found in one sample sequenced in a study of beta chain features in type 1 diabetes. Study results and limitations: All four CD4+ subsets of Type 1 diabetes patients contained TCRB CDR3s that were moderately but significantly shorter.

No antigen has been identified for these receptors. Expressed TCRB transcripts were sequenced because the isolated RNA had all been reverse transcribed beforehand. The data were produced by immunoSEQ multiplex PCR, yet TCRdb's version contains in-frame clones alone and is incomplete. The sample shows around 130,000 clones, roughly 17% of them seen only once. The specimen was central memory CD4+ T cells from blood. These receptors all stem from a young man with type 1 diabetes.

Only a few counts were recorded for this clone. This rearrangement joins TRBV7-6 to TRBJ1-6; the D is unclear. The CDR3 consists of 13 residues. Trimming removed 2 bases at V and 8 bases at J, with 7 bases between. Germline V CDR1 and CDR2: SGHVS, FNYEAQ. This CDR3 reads CASSLLSDSPLHF. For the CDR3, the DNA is TGTGCCAGCAGCTTATTGTCTGATTCACCCCTCCACTTT.

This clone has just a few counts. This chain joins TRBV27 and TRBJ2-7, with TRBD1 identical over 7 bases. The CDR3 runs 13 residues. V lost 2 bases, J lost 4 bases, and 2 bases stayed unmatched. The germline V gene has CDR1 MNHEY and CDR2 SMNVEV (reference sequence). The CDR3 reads CASSLTGEYEQYF. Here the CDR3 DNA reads TGTGCCAGCAGTTTAACAGGGGAGTACGAGCAGTACTTC.

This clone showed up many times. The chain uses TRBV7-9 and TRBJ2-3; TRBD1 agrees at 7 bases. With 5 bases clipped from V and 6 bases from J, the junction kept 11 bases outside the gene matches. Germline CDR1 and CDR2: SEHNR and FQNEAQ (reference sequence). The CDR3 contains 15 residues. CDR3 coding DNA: TGTGCCAGCAGCATAGGGGGCGATGGGCAGGATACGCAGTATTTT. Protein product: CASSIGGDGQDTQYF. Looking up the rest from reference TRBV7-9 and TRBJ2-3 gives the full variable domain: DTGVSQNPRHKITKRGQNVTFRCDPISEHNRLYWYRQTLGQGPEFLTYFQNEAQLEKSRLLSDRFSAERPKGSFSTLEIQRTEQGDSAMYLCASSIGGDGQDTQYFGPGTRLTVL.

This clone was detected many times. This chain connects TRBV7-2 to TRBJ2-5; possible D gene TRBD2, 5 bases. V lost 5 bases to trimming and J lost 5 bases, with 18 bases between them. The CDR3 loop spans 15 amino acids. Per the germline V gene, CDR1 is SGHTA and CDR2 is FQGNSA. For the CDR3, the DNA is TGTGCCAGCAGCGGCCGGGGTACTAGGTTCGAGACCCAGTACTTC. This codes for CASSGRGTRFETQYF.

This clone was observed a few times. CDR3 in amino acids: CAISESGVIRRGTQYF. The CDR3 coding sequence is TGTGCCATCAGTGAGTCGGGGGTTATCCGACGGGGGACCCAGTACTTC. The chain employs TRBV10-3 and TRBJ2-5; D possibly matches TRBD1 or TRBD2 (5 bases each). The CDR3 consists of 16 residues. Germline CDR1 reads ENHRY; CDR2 reads SYGVKD. V shed 0 bases and J shed 7 bases, with 18 bases lying between them.

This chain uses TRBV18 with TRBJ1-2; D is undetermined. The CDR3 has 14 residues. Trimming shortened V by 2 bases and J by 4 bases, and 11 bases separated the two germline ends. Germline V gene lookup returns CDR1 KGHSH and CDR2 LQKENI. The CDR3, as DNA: TGTGCCAGCTCACCAGGGCCGGACTCCTATGGCTACACCTTC. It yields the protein CASSPGPDSYGYTF.

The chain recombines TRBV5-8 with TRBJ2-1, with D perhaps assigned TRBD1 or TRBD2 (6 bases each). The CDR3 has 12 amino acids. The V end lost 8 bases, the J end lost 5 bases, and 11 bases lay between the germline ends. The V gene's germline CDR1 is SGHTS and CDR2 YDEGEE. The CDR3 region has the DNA TGTGCCAGTGGGGGGCGGGACAATGAGCAGTTCTTC. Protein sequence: CASGGRDNEQFF.

Here the CDR3 reads CASSLGGTATDTQYF. CDR3 sequence (DNA): TGTGCCAGCAGCTTGGGAGGGACAGCCACAGATACGCAGTATTTT. The chain has TRBV5-4 and TRBJ2-3; TRBD1 matches at 7 bases. Trimming removed 0 bases from V and 2 bases from J; junction bases left unmatched: 3. Germline V gene data show CDR1 as SGHNT and CDR2 as YYREEE (reference sequence). The CDR3 spans 15 residues.

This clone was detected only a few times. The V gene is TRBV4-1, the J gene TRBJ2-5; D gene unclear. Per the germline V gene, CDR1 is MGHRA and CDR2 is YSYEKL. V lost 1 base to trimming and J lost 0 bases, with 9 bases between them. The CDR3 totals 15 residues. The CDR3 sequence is CASSQGATYQETQYF. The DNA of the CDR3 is TGCGCCAGCAGCCAAGGGGCCACCTACCAAGAGACCCAGTACTTC.

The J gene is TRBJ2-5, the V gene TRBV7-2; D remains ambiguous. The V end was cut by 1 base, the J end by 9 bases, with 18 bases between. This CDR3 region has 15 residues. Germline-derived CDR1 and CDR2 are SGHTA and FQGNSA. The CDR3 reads CASSLVVRQGSAQYF. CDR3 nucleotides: TGTGCCAGCAGCTTAGTTGTCCGACAAGGTTCGGCCCAGTACTTC.

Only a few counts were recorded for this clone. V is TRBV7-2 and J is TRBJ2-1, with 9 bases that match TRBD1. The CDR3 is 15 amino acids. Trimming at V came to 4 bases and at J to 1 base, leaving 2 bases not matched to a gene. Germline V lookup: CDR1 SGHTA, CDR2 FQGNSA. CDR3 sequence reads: CASSSGQGSYNEQFF. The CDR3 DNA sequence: TGTGCCAGCAGCTCAGGACAGGGGTCCTACAATGAGCAGTTCTTC.

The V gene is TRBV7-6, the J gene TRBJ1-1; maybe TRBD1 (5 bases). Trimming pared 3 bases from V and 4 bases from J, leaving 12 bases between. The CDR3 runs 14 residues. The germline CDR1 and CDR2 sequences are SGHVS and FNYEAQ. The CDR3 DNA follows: TGTGCCAGCAGCTTGGGTCGGGGCGCCACTGAAGCTTTCTTT. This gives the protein CASSLGRGATEAFF.

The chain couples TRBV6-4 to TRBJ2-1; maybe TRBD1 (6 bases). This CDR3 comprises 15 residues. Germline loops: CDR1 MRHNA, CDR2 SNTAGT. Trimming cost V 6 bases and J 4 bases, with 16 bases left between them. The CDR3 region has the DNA TGTGCCAGCAGCAAGGACAGCGCGCGGTACAATGAGCAGTTCTTC. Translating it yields CASSKDSARYNEQFF.

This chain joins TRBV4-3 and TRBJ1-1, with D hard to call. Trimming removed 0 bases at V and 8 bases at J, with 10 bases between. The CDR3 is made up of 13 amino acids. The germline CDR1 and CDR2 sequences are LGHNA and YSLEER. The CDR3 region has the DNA TGCGCCAGCAGCCAAGAAACCCGAGGGGAAGCTTTCTTT. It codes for CASSQETRGEAFF.

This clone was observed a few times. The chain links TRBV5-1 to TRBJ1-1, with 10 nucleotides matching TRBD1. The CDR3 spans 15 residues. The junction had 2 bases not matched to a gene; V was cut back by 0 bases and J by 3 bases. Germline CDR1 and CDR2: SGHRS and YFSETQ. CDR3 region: CASSLGDRGYTEAFF. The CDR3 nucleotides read TGCGCCAGCAGCTTGGGGGACAGGGGATACACTGAAGCTTTCTTT.

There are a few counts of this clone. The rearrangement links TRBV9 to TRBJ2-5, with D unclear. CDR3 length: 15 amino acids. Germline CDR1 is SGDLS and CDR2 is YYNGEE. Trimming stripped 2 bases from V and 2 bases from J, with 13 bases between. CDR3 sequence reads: CASSVHSAEQETQYF. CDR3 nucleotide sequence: TGTGCCAGCAGCGTTCACTCGGCGGAGCAAGAGACCCAGTACTTC.

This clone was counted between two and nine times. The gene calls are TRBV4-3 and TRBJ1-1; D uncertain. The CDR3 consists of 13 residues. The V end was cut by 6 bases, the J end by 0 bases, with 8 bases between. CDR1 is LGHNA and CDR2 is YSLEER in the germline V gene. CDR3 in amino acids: CASSPRLNTEAFF. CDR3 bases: TGCGCCAGCAGTCCACGACTGAACACTGAAGCTTTCTTT.

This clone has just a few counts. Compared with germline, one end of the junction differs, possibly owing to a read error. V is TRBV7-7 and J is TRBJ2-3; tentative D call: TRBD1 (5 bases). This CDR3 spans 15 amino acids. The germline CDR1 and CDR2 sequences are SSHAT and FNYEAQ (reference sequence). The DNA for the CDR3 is TGTGCTAGCAGCTTAGGAGACAGTAGCACAGATACGCAGTATTTT. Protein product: CASSLGDSSTDTQYF.

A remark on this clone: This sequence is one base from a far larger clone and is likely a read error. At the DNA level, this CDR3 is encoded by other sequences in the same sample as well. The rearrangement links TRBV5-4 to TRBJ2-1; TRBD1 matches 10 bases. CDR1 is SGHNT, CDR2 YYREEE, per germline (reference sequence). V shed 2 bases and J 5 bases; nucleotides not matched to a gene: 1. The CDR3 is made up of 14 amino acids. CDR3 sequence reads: CASSLGTGDNEQFF. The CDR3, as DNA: TGTGCCAGCAGCTTAGGGACAGGGGACAATGAGCAGTTCTTC.

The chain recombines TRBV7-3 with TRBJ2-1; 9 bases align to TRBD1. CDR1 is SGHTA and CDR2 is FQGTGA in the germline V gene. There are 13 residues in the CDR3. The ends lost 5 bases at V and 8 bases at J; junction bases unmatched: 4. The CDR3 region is CASSTGGADEQFF. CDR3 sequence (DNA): TGTGCCAGCAGCACAGGGGGCGCGGATGAGCAGTTCTTC.

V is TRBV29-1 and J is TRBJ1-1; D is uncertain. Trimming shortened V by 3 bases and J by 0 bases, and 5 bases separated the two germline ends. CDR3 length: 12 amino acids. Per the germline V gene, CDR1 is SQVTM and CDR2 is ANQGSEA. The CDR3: CSVDGMNTEAFF. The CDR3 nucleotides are TGCAGCGTTGACGGAATGAACACTGAAGCTTTCTTT. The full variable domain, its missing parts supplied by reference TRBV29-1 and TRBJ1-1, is SAVISQKPSRDICQRGTSLTIQCQVDSQVTMMFWYRQQPGQSLTLIATANQGSEATYESGFVIDKFPISRPNLTFSTLTVSNMSPEDSSIYLCSVDGMNTEAFFGQGTRLTVV.

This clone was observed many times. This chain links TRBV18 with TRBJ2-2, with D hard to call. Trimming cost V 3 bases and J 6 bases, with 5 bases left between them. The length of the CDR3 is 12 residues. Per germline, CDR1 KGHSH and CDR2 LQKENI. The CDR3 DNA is TGTGCCAGCTCACCGGACGCCGGGGAGCTGTTTTTT. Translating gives CASSPDAGELFF.

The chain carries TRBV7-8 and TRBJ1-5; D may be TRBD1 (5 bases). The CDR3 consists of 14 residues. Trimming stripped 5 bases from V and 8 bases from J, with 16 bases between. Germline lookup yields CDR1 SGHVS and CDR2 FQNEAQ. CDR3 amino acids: CASSPISGSEPQHF. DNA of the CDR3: TGTGCCAGCAGCCCTATTTCAGGGTCTGAGCCCCAGCATTTT.

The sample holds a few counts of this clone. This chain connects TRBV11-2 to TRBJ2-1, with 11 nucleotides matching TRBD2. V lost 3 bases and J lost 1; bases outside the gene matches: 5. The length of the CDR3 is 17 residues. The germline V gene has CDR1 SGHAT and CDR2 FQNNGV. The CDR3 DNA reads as TGTGCCAGCAGCTTTACTAGCGGGGGCCGTTCCTACAATGAGCAGTTCTTC. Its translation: CASSFTSGGRSYNEQFF. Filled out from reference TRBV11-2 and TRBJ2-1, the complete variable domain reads EAGVAQSPRYKIIEKRQSVAFWCNPISGHATLYWYQQILGQGPKLLIQFQNNGVVDDSQLPKDRFSAERLKGVDSTLKIQPAKLEDSAVYLCASSFTSGGRSYNEQFFGPGTRLTVL.

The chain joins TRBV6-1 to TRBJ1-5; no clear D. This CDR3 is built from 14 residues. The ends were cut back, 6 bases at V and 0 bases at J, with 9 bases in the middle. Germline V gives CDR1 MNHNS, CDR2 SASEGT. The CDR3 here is CASSRGDSNQPQHF. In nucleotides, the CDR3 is TGTGCCAGCAGCCGCGGGGATAGCAATCAGCCCCAGCATTTT.

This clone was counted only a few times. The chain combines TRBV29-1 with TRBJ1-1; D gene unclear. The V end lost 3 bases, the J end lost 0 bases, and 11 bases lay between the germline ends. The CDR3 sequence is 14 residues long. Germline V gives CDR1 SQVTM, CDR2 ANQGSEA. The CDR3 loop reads CSVDDGEVNTEAFF. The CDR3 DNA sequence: TGCAGCGTTGATGATGGGGAGGTGAACACTGAAGCTTTCTTT. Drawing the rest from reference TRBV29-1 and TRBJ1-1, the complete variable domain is SAVISQKPSRDICQRGTSLTIQCQVDSQVTMMFWYRQQPGQSLTLIATANQGSEATYESGFVIDKFPISRPNLTFSTLTVSNMSPEDSSIYLCSVDDGEVNTEAFFGQGTRLTVV.

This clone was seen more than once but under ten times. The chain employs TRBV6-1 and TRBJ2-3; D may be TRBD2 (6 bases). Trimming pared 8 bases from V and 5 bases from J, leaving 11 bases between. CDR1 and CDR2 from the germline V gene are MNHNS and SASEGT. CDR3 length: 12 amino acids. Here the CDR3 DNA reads TGTGCCAGCGGGGCCGGGGGAGATACGCAGTATTTT. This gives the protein CASGAGGDTQYF.

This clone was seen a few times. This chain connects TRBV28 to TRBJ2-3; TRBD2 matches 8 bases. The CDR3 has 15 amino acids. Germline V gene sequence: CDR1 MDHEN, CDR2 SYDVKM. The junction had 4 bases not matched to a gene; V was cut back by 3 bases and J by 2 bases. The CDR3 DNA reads TGTGCCAGCAGTTTTAGCGGGGACAACACAGATACGCAGTATTTT. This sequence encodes CASSFSGDNTDTQYF.

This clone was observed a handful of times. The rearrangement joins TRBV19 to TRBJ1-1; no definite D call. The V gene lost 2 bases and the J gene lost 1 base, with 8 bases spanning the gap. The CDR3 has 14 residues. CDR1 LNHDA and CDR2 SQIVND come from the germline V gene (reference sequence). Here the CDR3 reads CASSINRPNTEAFF. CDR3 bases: TGTGCCAGTAGTATAAACAGACCGAACACTGAAGCTTTCTTT.

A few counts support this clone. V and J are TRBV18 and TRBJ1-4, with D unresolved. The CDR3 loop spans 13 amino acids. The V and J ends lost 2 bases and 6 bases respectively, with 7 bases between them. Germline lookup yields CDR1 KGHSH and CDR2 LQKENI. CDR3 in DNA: TGTGCCAGCTCACCAGGGGTCGATGAAAAACTGTTTTTT. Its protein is CASSPGVDEKLFF.